These T cell receptor beta chains were read from a single sample in a study of shared T cell receptors in the human thymus. Generated by immunoSEQ multiplex PCR, the TCRdb table keeps only in-frame clones and is missing some. Among hundreds of thousands of clones listed, roughly 74% were seen once. These data also formed part of another study, on human thymus T cells.

Sequencing used thymocytes. These TCRs come from a boy under two years old with a congenital heart defect. Both conserved end residues are part of each CDR3. The order of the fields is CDR3 length, clone size, D gene, V gene, J gene, CDR3 protein, CDR3 DNA. D genes are given only for firm matches. Not all rows give a size; the values are once, few, many and, for expanded clones, a class.

>17|few|TRBD1|TRBV5-4|TRBJ1-1
CASSFYGTGDKNTEAFF
TGTGCCAGCAGCTTTTACGGGACAGGCGACAAGAACACTGAAGCTTTCTTT
>12|few|TRBD2|TRBV27|TRBJ2-7
CASRGGGYEQYF
TGTGCCAGCAGAGGCGGGGGTTACGAGCAGTACTTC
>15|NA|NA|TRBV27|TRBJ2-5
CASSPIRRDQETQYF
TGTGCCAGCAGCCCCATTAGACGGGACCAAGAGACCCAGTACTTC
>15|few|NA|TRBV25-1|TRBJ1-1
CASSDSSQSGTEAFF
TGTGCCAGCAGTGATAGTTCCCAATCGGGCACTGAAGCTTTCTTT
>11|NA|NA|TRBV5-1|TRBJ1-2
CASSGTYGYTF
TGCGCCAGCAGCGGCACCTATGGCTACACCTTC
>12|NA|NA|TRBV7-2|TRBJ2-3
CASSLNQDTQYF
TGTGCCAGCAGCTTAAACCAGGATACGCAGTATTTT
>11|NA|NA|TRBV30|TRBJ1-2
CAWGSHGGYTF
TGTGCCTGGGGGAGCCACGGTGGCTACACCTTC
>13|NA|NA|TRBV4-1|TRBJ1-4
CASSQDRDEKLFF
TGCGCCAGCAGCCAAGATCGGGATGAAAAACTGTTTTTT
>15|few|TRBD2|TRBV28|TRBJ2-7
CASSSGTSVSYEQYF
TGTGCCAGCAGCTCCGGGACTAGCGTTAGCTACGAGCAGTACTTC
>12|NA|NA|TRBV28|TRBJ1-5
CASSPLGQPQHF
TGTGCCAGCAGTCCCCTAGGTCAGCCCCAGCATTTT
>18|NA|NA|TRBV7-8|TRBJ2-7
CASSLADPGSGPHHEQYF
TGTGCCAGCAGCTTAGCGGATCCTGGAAGTGGGCCGCACCACGAGCAGTACTTC
>13|NA|NA|TRBV25-1|TRBJ1-3
CAIPGNSGNTIYF
TGTGCCATCCCAGGGAACTCTGGAAACACCATATATTTT
>16|NA|TRBD1|TRBV5-6|TRBJ2-1
CASSRPGRDRGNEQFF
TGTGCCAGCAGCCGGCCTGGTCGTGACAGGGGCAATGAGCAGTTCTTC
>16|NA|NA|TRBV10-3|TRBJ2-7
CAISESSGGYSYEQYF
TGTGCCATCAGTGAGTCTAGTGGCGGTTACTCCTACGAGCAGTACTTC
>17|NA|TRBD2|TRBV13|TRBJ2-7
CASSSTHGTSGSYEQYF
TGTGCCAGCAGCTCGACGCACGGGACTAGCGGGAGCTACGAGCAGTACTTC
>12|NA|NA|TRBV6-5|TRBJ2-7
CASRTQTYEQYF
TGTGCCAGCAGGACACAAACCTACGAGCAGTACTTC
>15|few|TRBD2|TRBV4-3|TRBJ2-7
CASSHLTSGRDEQYF
TGCGCCAGCAGCCATCTGACTAGCGGGAGGGACGAGCAGTACTTC
>14|few|TRBD1|TRBV2|TRBJ1-5
CASSGTDGNQPQHF
TGTGCCAGCAGCGGGACAGATGGCAATCAGCCCCAGCATTTT
>16|NA|TRBD2|TRBV10-3|TRBJ2-3
CAISEGLAASTDTQYF
TGTGCCATCAGTGAGGGACTAGCGGCTAGCACAGATACGCAGTATTTT
>13|once|NA|TRBV6-5|TRBJ2-5
CASSYGGQETQYF
TGTGCCAGCAGTTACGGGGGGCAAGAGACCCAGTACTTC
>20|NA|TRBD1|TRBV18|TRBJ1-1
CASSPIEDRVHQGAITEAFF
TGTGCCAGCTCACCAATTGAGGACAGGGTACATCAGGGGGCCATCACTGAAGCTTTCTTT
>15|NA|NA|TRBV5-1|TRBJ1-3
CASRECLGCGNTIYF
TGCGCCAGCAGAGAGTGCTTGGGCTGTGGAAACACCATATATTTT
>14|few|TRBD1|TRBV4-3|TRBJ2-7
CASSLGQGEGEQYF
TGCGCCAGCAGCCTAGGACAGGGGGAAGGCGAGCAGTACTTC
>19|NA|TRBD2|TRBV2|TRBJ2-1
CASSGWGLAGAPSYNEQFF
TGTGCCAGCAGTGGCTGGGGACTAGCGGGAGCCCCATCCTACAATGAGCAGTTCTTC
>15|NA|NA|TRBV11-3|TRBJ1-1
CASSCRGGWYSEAFF
TGTGCCAGCAGCTGTCGGGGAGGGTGGTATTCTGAAGCTTTCTTT
>15|NA|TRBD2|TRBV29-1|TRBJ2-5
CSAAMRGGQVETQYF
TGCAGCGCCGCCATGCGCGGGGGGCAGGTAGAGACCCAGTACTTC
>16|NA|TRBD1|TRBV5-4|TRBJ1-1
CASSWDRGRGNTEAFF
TGTGCCAGCAGCTGGGACAGGGGGCGGGGGAACACTGAAGCTTTCTTT
>14|NA|TRBD1|TRBV29-1|TRBJ2-2
CSVDGTGNTGELFF
TGCAGCGTTGATGGGACAGGGAACACCGGGGAGCTGTTTTTT
>20|NA|TRBD2|TRBV15|TRBJ2-1
CATSRDPGSGGGEGDNEQFF
TGTGCCACCAGCAGAGATCCGGGTAGCGGGGGGGGAGAGGGGGACAATGAGCAGTTCTTC
>13|NA|NA|TRBV10-3|TRBJ1-1
CAISGAVNTEAFF
TGTGCCATCAGTGGTGCAGTGAACACTGAAGCTTTCTTT
>11|once|NA|TRBV5-4|TRBJ2-7
CASSLGAEQYF
TGTGCCAGCAGCTTGGGGGCGGAGCAGTACTTC
>18|few|NA|TRBV19|TRBJ1-2
CASSIVVRPGPEGNGYTF
TGTGCCAGTAGTATTGTAGTCCGGCCAGGACCGGAGGGGAATGGCTACACCTTC
>17|NA|NA|TRBV4-3|TRBJ2-1
CASSQDSRRELGNEQFF
TGCGCCAGCAGCCAAGATTCTCGACGGGAGTTGGGCAATGAGCAGTTCTTC
>14|once|TRBD1|TRBV28|TRBJ2-5
CASSCNRGTETQYF
TGTGCCAGCAGCTGTAACAGGGGGACAGAGACCCAGTACTTC
>16|NA|NA|TRBV6-5|TRBJ1-3
CASSSRKGGAGNTIYF
TGTGCCAGCAGTTCCCGGAAAGGGGGAGCTGGAAACACCATATATTTT
>17|NA|NA|TRBV7-8|TRBJ1-3
CASSLAEPGFSGNTIYF
TGTGCCAGCAGCCTCGCCGAGCCCGGGTTCTCTGGAAACACCATATATTTT
>17|NA|TRBD1|TRBV30|TRBJ2-4
CAWSTTPTGVAKNIQYF
TGTGCCTGGAGTACAACCCCGACAGGGGTAGCCAAAAACATTCAGTACTTC
>20|NA|TRBD2|TRBV4-2|TRBJ2-7
CASSQAPGLATPIISYEQYF
TGTGCCAGCAGCCAAGCCCCGGGACTAGCAACCCCCATAATCTCCTACGAGCAGTACTTC
>16|NA|TRBD2|TRBV18|TRBJ2-5
CASSSGVAGMKETQYF
TGTGCCAGCTCAAGCGGAGTAGCGGGTATGAAAGAGACCCAGTACTTC
>16|once|NA|TRBV15|TRBJ2-3
CATSRGGQRSTDTQYF
TGTGCCACCAGCAGGGGGGGGCAACGAAGCACAGATACGCAGTATTTT
>16|once|TRBD2|TRBV4-1|TRBJ2-5
CASSQVLAGQQETQYF
TGCGCCAGCAGCCAAGTACTAGCGGGCCAACAAGAGACCCAGTACTTC
>14|NA|NA|TRBV15|TRBJ1-2
CATSRARRYVGYTF
TGTGCCACCAGCAGAGCTCGGCGGTATGTGGGCTACACCTTC
>16|NA|TRBD2|TRBV7-9|TRBJ2-1
CASSFRLAGGVNEQFF
TGTGCCAGCAGCTTCAGACTAGCGGGAGGTGTAAATGAGCAGTTCTTC
>14|NA|NA|TRBV9|TRBJ2-3
CASSVSGGTDTQYF
TGTGCCAGCAGCGTGTCCGGGGGCACAGATACGCAGTATTTT
>15|NA|TRBD2|TRBV5-1|TRBJ2-1
CASSATSGLYNEQFF
TGCGCCAGCAGCGCGACTAGCGGACTGTACAATGAGCAGTTCTTC
>14|once|NA|TRBV2|TRBJ2-1
CASSEPGSYNEQFF
TGTGCCAGCAGTGAACCGGGATCCTACAATGAGCAGTTCTTC
>13|few|NA|TRBV4-2|TRBJ2-7
CASSQDGSYEQYF
TGTGCCAGCAGCCAAGACGGTTCCTACGAGCAGTACTTC
>12|NA|NA|TRBV28|TRBJ1-2
CAVGEETYGYTF
TGTGCCGTGGGGGAGGAGACCTATGGCTACACCTTC
>16|NA|NA|TRBV7-2|TRBJ1-3
CASSPQDAGAGNTIYF
TGTGCCAGCAGCCCCCAGGATGCAGGGGCTGGAAACACCATATATTTT
>15|NA|TRBD2|TRBV25-1|TRBJ2-1
CASSELGGRTNEQFF
TGTGCCAGCAGTGAATTAGGCGGGAGGACCAATGAGCAGTTCTTC
>12|NA|NA|TRBV2|TRBJ2-1
CASSPRGSEQFF
TGTGCCAGCAGTCCCCGGGGAAGTGAGCAGTTCTTC
>11|NA|NA|TRBV21-1|TRBJ2-7
CASSKEGEQYF
TGTGCCAGCAGCAAAGAGGGGGAGCAGTACTTC
>17|NA|NA|TRBV4-3|TRBJ2-2
CASSQDVIAANTGELFF
TGCGCCAGCAGCCAAGATGTAATAGCTGCGAACACCGGGGAGCTGTTTTTT
>15|NA|NA|TRBV27|TRBJ2-7
CASSRRDTLSYEQYF
TGTGCCAGCAGTCGCCGGGACACCCTCTCCTACGAGCAGTACTTC
>13|few|NA|TRBV19|TRBJ1-3
CASSEAYGNTIYF
TGTGCCAGTAGCGAAGCGTACGGAAACACCATATATTTT
>14|NA|NA|TRBV27|TRBJ2-1
CASSLSRGRNEQFF
TGTGCCAGCAGTTTGAGCAGGGGAAGAAATGAGCAGTTCTTC
>15|NA|TRBD2|TRBV5-1|TRBJ2-7
CASSIAGDRSYEQYF
TGCGCCAGCTCCATAGCGGGAGACCGGAGCTACGAGCAGTACTTC
>16|NA|TRBD2|TRBV28|TRBJ2-7
CASSLQQREGLDEQYF
TGTGCCAGCAGTCTCCAACAGCGGGAGGGCCTCGACGAGCAGTACTTC
>17|NA|NA|TRBV28|TRBJ1-3
CASSTEPDRFSGNTIYF
TGTGCCAGCAGTACCGAACCGGACAGATTCTCTGGAAACACCATATATTTT